This T cell receptor (beta chain) originates from a study of T-cell reconstitution after alpha-beta-depleted transplantation in children. Preparation of the TCRbeta library involved a method that used unique molecular identifiers. A single record per CDR3 protein comes from TCRdb applying MiXCR to the PCR reads. The sample holds 500,000 or so distinct CDR3 sequences, 30% to 35% seen once. V was shortened by 5 bases and J by 8 bases, with 19 bases between the two germline ends. The germline gives CDR1 SGHRS, CDR2 YFSETQ. The CDR3 sequence is 14 residues long. The sample in question was PBMCs from the stem cell graft donor, obtained from the stem cell graft. This clonotype was sampled from a human donor who donated a stem cell graft to a child with aplastic anemia. This chain connects TRBV5-1 to TRBJ1-1; weak D call: TRBD1 (5 bases). The CDR3 DNA follows: TGCGCCAGCAGGCATTCCGGGACCCAACCCGAAGCTTTCTTT. Its translation is CASRHSGTQPEAFF.